The text below deals with one T cell receptor beta chain. Its antigen is still unknown. The data belong to a study of OX40 agonist ivuxolimab in advanced cancers. Study as a whole: There were three patients with partial responses, one having hepatocellular carcinoma and two cutaneous melanoma.

Repertoires were generated with immunoSEQ multiplex PCR, while TCRdb's copy carries only in-frame clones and drops some. The profile shows under 95,000 clones, approximately 89% of them singletons. Overall study findings and caveats: At 0.1 to 3.0 mg/kg, clonal expansion of CD4+ and CD8+ blood T cells had occurred by week 6.

The sequence derives from an adult with an advanced solid tumor such as melanoma, head and neck, liver or kidney cancer. The input for sequencing was CD4+ or CD8+ T cells sorted from blood, taken in a trial of the OX40 agonist ivuxolimab.

CDR3 in DNA: TGTGCCAGCAGCAAAAAAATGGACAGGGGGCATGATCCGCAGTATTTT. Amino acids: CASSKKMDRGHDPQYF. The chain joins TRBV21-1 to TRBJ2-3; the DNA was not compared with TRBD1, the D call given in the table. TRBV21-1 is annotated as a pseudogene. The CDR3 totals 16 residues.